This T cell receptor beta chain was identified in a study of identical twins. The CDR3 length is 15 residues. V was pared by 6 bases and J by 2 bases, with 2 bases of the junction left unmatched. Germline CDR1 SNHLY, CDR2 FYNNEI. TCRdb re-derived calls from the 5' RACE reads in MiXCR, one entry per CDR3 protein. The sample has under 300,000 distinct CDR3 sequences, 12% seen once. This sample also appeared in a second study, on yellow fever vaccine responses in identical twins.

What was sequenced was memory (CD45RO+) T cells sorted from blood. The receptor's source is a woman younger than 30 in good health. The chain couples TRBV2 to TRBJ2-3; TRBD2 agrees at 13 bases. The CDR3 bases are TGTGCCAGCAGACTAGCGGGGGGGTACACAGATACGCAGTATTTT. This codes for CASRLAGGYTDTQYF.